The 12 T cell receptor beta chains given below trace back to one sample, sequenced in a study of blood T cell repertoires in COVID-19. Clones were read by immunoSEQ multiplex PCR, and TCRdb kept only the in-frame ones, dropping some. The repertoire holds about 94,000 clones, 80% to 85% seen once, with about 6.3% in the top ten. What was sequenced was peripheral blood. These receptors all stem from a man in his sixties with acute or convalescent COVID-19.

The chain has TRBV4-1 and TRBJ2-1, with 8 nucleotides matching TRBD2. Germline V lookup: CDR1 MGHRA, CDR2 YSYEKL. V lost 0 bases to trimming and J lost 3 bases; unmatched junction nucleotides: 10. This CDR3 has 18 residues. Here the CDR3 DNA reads TGCGCCAGCAGCCAAGATAATGCGGGGGGCCATTACTACAATGAGCAGTTCTTC. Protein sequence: CASSQDNAGGHYYNEQFF.

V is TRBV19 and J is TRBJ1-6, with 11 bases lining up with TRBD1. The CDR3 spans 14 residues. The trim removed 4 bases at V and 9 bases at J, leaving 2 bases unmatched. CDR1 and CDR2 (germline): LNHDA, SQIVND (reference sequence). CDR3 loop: CASSTGQGGSPLHF. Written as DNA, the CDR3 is TGTGCCAGTAGTACGGGACAGGGGGGTTCACCCCTCCACTTT.

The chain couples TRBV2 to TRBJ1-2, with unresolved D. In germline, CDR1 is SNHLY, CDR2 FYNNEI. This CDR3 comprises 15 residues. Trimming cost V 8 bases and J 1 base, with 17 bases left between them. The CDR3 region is CASEEVISSNYGYTF. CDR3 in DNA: TGTGCCAGCGAGGAAGTAATATCCAGTAACTATGGCTACACCTTC.

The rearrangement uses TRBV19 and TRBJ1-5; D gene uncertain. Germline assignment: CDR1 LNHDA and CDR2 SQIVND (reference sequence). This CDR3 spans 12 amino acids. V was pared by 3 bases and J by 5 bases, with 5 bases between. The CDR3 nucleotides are TGTGCCAGTAGTATCATTTATCAGCCCCAGCATTTT. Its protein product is CASSIIYQPQHF.

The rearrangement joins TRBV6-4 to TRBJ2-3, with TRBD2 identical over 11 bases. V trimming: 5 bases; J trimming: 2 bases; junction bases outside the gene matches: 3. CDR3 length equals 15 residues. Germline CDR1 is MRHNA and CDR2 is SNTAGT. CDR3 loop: CASSPLAGDTDTQYF. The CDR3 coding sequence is TGTGCCAGCAGTCCACTAGCGGGGGACACAGATACGCAGTATTTT.

The CDR3 spells CATLTGVGGINQPQHF. The CDR3 nucleotides are TGTGCCACCCTTACAGGGGTTGGGGGTATCAATCAGCCCCAGCATTTT. The rearrangement links TRBV10-3 to TRBJ1-5; 7 positions match TRBD1. The CDR3 sequence is 16 residues long. Germline CDR1 ENHRY, CDR2 SYGVKD. Trimming at V came to 10 bases and at J to 3 bases, leaving 15 bases not matched to a gene.

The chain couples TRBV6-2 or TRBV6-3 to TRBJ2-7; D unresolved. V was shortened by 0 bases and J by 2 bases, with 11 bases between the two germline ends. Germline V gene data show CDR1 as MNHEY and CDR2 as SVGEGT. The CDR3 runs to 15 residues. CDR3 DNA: TGTGCCAGCAGTTACTCTTGGCAGGTGGCCTACGAGCAGTACTTC. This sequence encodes CASSYSWQVAYEQYF.

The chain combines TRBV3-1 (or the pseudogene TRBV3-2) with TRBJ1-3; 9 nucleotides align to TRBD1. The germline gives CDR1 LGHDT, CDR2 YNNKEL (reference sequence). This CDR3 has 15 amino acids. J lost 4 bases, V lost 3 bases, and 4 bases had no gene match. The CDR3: CASSQAQGAGNTIYF. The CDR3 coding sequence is TGTGCCAGCAGCCAGGCACAGGGGGCCGGAAACACCATATATTTT.

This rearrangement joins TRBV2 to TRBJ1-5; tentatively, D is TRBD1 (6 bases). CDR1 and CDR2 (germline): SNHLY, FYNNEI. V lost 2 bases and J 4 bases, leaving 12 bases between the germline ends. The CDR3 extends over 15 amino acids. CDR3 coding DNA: TGTGCCAGCAGTGAAAGGGGGAGCAGAAATCAGCCCCAGCATTTT. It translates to CASSERGSRNQPQHF.

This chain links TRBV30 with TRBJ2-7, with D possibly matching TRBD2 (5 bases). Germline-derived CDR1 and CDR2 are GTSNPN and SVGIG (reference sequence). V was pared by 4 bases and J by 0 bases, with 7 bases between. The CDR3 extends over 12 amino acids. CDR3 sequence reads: CAWNGDSYEQYF. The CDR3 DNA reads TGTGCCTGGAACGGGGACTCCTACGAGCAGTACTTC.

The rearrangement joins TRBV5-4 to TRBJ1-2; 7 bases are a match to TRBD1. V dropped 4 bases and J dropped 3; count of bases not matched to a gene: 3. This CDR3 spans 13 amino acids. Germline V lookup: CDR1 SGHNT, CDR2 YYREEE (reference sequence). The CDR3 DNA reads TGTGCCAGCAGCAACAGGGGTGACTATGGCTACACCTTC. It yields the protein CASSNRGDYGYTF. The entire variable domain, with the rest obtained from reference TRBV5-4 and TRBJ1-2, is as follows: ETGVTQSPTHLIKTRGQQVTLRCSSQSGHNTVSWYQQALGQGPQFIFQYYREEENGRGNFPPRFSGLQFPNYSSELNVNALELDDSALYLCASSNRGDYGYTFGSGTRLTVV.

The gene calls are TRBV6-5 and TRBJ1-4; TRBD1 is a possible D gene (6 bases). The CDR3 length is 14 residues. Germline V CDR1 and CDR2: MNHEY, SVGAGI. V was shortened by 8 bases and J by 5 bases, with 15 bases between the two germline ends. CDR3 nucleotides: TGTGCCAGCGCCATCCAGGGGTCGAATGAAAAACTGTTTTTT. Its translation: CASAIQGSNEKLFF.